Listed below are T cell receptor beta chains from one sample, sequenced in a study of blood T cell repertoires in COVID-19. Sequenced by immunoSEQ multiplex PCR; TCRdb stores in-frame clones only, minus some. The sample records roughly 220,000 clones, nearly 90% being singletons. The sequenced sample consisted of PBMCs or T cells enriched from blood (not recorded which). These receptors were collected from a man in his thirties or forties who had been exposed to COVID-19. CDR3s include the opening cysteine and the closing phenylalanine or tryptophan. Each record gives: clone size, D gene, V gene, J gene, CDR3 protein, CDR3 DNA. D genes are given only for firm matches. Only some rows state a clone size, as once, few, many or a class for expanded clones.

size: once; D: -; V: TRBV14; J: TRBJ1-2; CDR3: CASSQGQVFYGYTF; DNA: TGTGCCAGCAGCCAAGGACAGGTCTTTTATGGCTACACCTTC
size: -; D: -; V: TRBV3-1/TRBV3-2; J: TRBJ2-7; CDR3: CASSQTTGGTEQYF; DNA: TGTGCCAGCAGCCAAACGACAGGAGGAACGGAGCAGTACTTC
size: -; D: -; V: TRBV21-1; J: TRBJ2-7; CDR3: CASSIRTGSSYEQYF; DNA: TGTGCCAGCAGCATCAGGACAGGGAGCTCCTACGAGCAGTACTTC
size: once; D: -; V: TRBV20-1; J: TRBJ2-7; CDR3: CSASLAGPKTEQYF; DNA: TGCAGTGCTAGTCTCGCGGGGCCCAAGACCGAGCAGTACTTC
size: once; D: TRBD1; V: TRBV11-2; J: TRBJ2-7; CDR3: CASSQGQVYEQYF; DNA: TGTGCCAGCAGCCAGGGACAGGTCTACGAGCAGTACTTC
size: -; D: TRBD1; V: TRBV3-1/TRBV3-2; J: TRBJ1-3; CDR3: CASSQALGQGGSGNTIYF; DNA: TGTGCCAGCAGCCAAGCCCTTGGACAGGGTGGTTCTGGAAACACCATATATTTT
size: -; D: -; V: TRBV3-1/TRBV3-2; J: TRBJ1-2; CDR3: CASSQDLRGGGGYTF; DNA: TGTGCCAGCAGCCAAGATCTACGGGGGGGAGGAGGCTACACCTTC
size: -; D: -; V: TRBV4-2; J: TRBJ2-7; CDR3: CASSQGPGPGVEEQYF; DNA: TGTGCCAGCAGCCAAGGTCCGGGCCCAGGGGTGGAGGAGCAGTACTTC
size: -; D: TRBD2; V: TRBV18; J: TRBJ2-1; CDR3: CASSLASGGLYNEQFF; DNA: TGTGCCAGCTCACTGGCTAGCGGGGGTCTTTACAATGAGCAGTTCTTC
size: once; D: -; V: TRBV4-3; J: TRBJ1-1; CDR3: CASSQDMADTEAFF; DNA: TGCGCCAGCAGCCAAGATATGGCAGACACTGAAGCTTTCTTT
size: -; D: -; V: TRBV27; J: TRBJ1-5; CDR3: CASRGPGQPQHF; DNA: TGTGCCAGCAGAGGCCCGGGGCAGCCCCAGCATTTT
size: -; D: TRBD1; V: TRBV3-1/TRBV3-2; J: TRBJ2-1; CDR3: CASSQADRERWRDEQFF; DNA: TGTGCCAGCAGCCAAGCGGACAGGGAACGTTGGAGGGATGAGCAGTTCTTC
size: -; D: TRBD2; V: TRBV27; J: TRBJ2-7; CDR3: CASSRLAGGPNEQYF; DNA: TGTGCCAGCTCCCGTTTAGCGGGGGGGCCCAACGAGCAGTACTTC
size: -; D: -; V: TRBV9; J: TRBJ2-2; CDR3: CASGGVLNTGELFF; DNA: TGTGCCAGCGGAGGGGTGTTGAACACCGGGGAGCTGTTTTTT
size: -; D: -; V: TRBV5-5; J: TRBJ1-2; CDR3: CASSLTQGYGYTF; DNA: TGTGCCAGCAGCTTGACGCAGGGTTACGGCTACACCTTC
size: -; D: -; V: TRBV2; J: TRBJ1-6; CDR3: CASRGGTIYNSPLHF; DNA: TGTGCCAGCAGGGGCGGGACGATCTATAATTCACCCCTCCACTTT
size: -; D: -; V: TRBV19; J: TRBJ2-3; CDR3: CASSISEDTQYF; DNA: TGTGCCAGTAGTATATCGGAGGATACGCAGTATTTT
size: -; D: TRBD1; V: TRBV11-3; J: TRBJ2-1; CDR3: CASSPGQGNNEQFF; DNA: TGTGCCAGCAGTCCGGGACAGGGGAACAATGAGCAGTTCTTC
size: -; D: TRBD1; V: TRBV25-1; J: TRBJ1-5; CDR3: CASSEQGARNQPQHF; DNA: TGTGCCAGCAGTGAACAGGGGGCGCGCAATCAGCCCCAGCATTTT
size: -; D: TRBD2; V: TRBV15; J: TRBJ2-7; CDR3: CATSKLAGGHSYEQYF; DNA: TGTGCCACCAGCAAGTTGGCGGGGGGTCACTCCTACGAGCAGTACTTC
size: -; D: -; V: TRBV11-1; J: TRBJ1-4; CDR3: CASSPLTSTNEKLFF; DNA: TGTGCCAGCAGCCCTCTGACATCAACTAATGAAAAACTGTTTTTT
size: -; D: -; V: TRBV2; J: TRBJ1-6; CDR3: CASSRGDPNSPLHF; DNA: TGTGCCAGCAGTAGAGGTGACCCCAATTCACCCCTCCACTTT
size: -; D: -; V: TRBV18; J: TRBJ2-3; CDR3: CASSPPQRTDTQYF; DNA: TGTGCCAGCTCACCACCACAGCGCACAGATACGCAGTATTTT
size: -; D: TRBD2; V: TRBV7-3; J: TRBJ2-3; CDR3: CASSPGLAADTQYF; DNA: TGTGCCAGCAGCCCGGGACTAGCGGCAGATACGCAGTATTTT
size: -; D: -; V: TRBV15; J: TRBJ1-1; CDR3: CATSRTGLKPLLFMNTEAFF; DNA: TGTGCCACCAGCAGGACAGGACTTAAGCCCCTTCTGTTCATGAACACTGAAGCTTTCTTT
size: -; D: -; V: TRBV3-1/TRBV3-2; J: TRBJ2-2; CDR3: CASSLSNTGELFF; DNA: TGTGCCAGCAGCCTATCGAACACCGGGGAGCTGTTTTTT
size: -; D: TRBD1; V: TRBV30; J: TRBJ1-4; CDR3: CAWTTGEIIGKLFF; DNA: TGTGCCTGGACTACAGGGGAAATTATTGGGAAACTGTTTTTT
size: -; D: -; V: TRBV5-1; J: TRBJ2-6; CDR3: CASSLTGTRPSGANVLTF; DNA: TGCGCCAGCAGCTTGACCGGGACAAGGCCTTCTGGGGCCAACGTCCTGACTTTC
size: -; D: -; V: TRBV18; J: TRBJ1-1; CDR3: CASSPSGVGIEDTEAFF; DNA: TGTGCCAGCTCACCATCCGGGGTGGGGATAGAGGACACTGAAGCTTTCTTT
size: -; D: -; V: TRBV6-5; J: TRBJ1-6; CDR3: CASSTGGAAKSPLHF; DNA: TGTGCCAGCAGTACCGGGGGGGCAGCTAAATCACCCCTCCACTTT
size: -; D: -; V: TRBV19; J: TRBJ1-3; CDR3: CASSMVTGTLQSRSGNTIYF; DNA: TGTGCCAGTAGTATGGTCACCGGGACTCTACAATCCCGCTCTGGAAACACCATATATTTT
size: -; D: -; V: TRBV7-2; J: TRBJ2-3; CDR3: CASSVQKGTDTQYF; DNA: TGTGCCAGCAGCGTACAGAAGGGGACAGATACGCAGTATTTT
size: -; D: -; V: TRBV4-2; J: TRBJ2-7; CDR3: CASSQGELGWTVPYEQYF; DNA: TGTGCCAGCAGCCAAGGGGAGCTCGGGTGGACAGTACCTTACGAGCAGTACTTC
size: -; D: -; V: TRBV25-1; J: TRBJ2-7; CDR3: CASSEPGTLFYEQYF; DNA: TGTGCCAGCAGTGAGCCGGGGACACTCTTCTACGAGCAGTACTTC
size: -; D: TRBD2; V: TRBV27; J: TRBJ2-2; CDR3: CASSRILAGVGGELFF; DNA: TGTGCCAGCAGCCGCATACTAGCGGGGGTGGGCGGGGAGCTGTTTTTT
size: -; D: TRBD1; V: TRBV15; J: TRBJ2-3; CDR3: CATKKSGGPPDTQYF; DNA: TGTGCCACCAAAAAATCAGGGGGCCCCCCGGATACGCAGTATTTT
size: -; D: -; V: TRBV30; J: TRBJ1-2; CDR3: CACGRNYGYTF; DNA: TGTGCCTGTGGACGGAACTATGGCTACACCTTC
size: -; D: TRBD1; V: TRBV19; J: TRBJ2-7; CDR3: CASRHRGDYEQYF; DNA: TGTGCCAGTAGACACAGGGGGGACTACGAGCAGTACTTC
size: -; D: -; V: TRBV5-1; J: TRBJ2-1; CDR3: CASSSGTPTYNEQFF; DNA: TGCGCCAGCAGTTCCGGGACACCTACCTACAATGAGCAGTTCTTC
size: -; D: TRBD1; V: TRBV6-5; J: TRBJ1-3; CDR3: CASSPGDRVRNTIYF; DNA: TGTGCCAGCAGTCCCGGGGACAGGGTCAGAAACACCATATATTTT
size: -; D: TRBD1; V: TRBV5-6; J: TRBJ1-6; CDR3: CASSFYGQGTPLHF; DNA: TGTGCCAGCAGCTTTTACGGACAGGGTACACCCCTCCACTTT
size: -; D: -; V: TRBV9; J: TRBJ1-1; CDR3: CASSVGPQSFGAEAFF; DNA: TGTGCCAGCAGCGTAGGCCCGCAATCCTTCGGGGCTGAAGCTTTCTTT
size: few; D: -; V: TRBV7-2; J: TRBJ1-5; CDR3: CASSLSNSNQPQHF; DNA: TGTGCCAGCAGCTTATCAAATAGCAATCAGCCCCAGCATTTT
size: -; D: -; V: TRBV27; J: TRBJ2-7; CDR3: CASSPYSFYATYEQYF; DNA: TGTGCCAGCAGCCCATATAGTTTTTACGCCACCTACGAGCAGTACTTC
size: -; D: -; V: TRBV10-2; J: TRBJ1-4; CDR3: CASSEYKEGSEKLFF; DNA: TGCGCCAGCAGTGAGTACAAGGAGGGTTCGGAAAAACTGTTTTTT
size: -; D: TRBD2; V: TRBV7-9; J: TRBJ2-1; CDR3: CASSLVGPLAGGHNEQFF; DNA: TGTGCCAGCAGCTTAGTAGGTCCACTAGCGGGGGGTCACAATGAGCAGTTCTTC
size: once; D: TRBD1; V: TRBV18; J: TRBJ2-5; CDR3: CASSPPGQGAGTQYF; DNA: TGTGCCAGCTCACCACCCGGACAGGGGGCTGGGACCCAGTACTTC
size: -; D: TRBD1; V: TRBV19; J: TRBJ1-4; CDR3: CASSIQGANEKLFF; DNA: TGTGCCAGTAGTATTCAGGGGGCGAATGAAAAACTGTTTTTT
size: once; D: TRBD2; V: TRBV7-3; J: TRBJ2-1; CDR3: CASSSTGTSGGAGNEQFF; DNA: TGTGCCAGCAGTTCCACCGGGACTAGCGGGGGGGCCGGGAATGAGCAGTTCTTC
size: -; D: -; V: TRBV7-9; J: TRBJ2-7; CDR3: CASSLPRGRDNEQYF; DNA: TGTGCCAGCAGCTTACCGAGGGGCAGGGACAACGAGCAGTACTTC
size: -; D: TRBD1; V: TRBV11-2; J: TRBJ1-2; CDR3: CASTPKQGGYGYTF; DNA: TGTGCCAGCACCCCAAAGCAGGGGGGCTATGGCTACACCTTC
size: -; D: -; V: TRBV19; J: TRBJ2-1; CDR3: CASSIITTSNEQFF; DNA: TGTGCCAGTAGTATCATCACTACCTCCAATGAGCAGTTCTTC
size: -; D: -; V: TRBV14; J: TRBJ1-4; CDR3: CASPDGKLRSSEKLFF; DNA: TGTGCCAGCCCTGACGGAAAACTAAGATCTTCGGAAAAACTGTTTTTT
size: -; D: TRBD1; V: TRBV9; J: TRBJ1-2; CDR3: CASRNPGTGGLGYGYTF; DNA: TGTGCCAGCAGAAACCCCGGGACAGGGGGTCTGGGCTATGGCTACACCTTC
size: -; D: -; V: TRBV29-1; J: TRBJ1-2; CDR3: CSVLGGAEGYTF; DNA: TGCAGCGTTTTAGGAGGGGCGGAAGGCTACACCTTC